The source of this T cell receptor beta chain is a study of post-analysis software for immune sequencing data. Findings of the study overall: Among 4 or 5 TRBV segments more frequent in patients than controls were TRBV5-6, TRBV5-1 and TRBV20-1.

The CDR3 contains 15 residues. The V gene end was trimmed by 6 bases and the J gene end by 4 bases; junction bases not matched to a gene: 11. Germline CDR1 reads KGHSY; CDR2 reads FQNENV. Unique molecular identifiers were built into the TCR beta cDNA libraries. Via MiXCR, TCRdb re-called the PCR reads, giving one row per CDR3 protein. The table has about 570,000 distinct CDR3 sequences, approximately 31% seen once. This clonotype is a singleton in its sample. What it binds is unknown. The specimen sequenced was blood. The sequence came from a girl aged 2 to 17 with multiple sclerosis. This chain joins TRBV16 and TRBJ2-7; 8 bases map to TRBD1. CDR3 protein: CASSHARGRGYEQYF. The DNA of the CDR3 is TGTGCCAGCAGTCACGCCAGGGGGCGCGGTTACGAGCAGTACTTC.